This record looks at one TCR beta chain sequence and its context. Its target is unknown. Time point of the sample: blood from clinic visit 5 months post-surgery; TSC patient then seizure free. These data belong to a study of brain T cells in children with intractable seizures. Study results and caveats: Only CDR3 sequence similarity suggested viral specificity, without known HCMV serostatus. Pre-surgery blood may have been undersampled, hiding some clones.

CDR1 and CDR2 (germline): SEHNR, FQNEAQ (reference sequence). V was pared by 3 bases and J by 11 bases, with 6 bases of the junction left unmatched. The CDR3 has 12 residues. Generated by immunoSEQ multiplex PCR, the TCRdb table keeps only in-frame clones and is missing some. The sample consists of approximately 330,000 clones, roughly 92% of them appearing once. The receptor's source is a boy under two years old with tuberous sclerosis and intractable seizures. This specimen consisted of peripheral blood, obtained more than 4 months after surgery. This chain connects TRBV7-9 to TRBJ1-1, with TRBD1 matching 7 bases. CDR3 sequence: CASSFRQGGAFF. In DNA form, the CDR3 reads TGTGCCAGCAGCTTTAGACAGGGAGGCGCTTTCTTT.